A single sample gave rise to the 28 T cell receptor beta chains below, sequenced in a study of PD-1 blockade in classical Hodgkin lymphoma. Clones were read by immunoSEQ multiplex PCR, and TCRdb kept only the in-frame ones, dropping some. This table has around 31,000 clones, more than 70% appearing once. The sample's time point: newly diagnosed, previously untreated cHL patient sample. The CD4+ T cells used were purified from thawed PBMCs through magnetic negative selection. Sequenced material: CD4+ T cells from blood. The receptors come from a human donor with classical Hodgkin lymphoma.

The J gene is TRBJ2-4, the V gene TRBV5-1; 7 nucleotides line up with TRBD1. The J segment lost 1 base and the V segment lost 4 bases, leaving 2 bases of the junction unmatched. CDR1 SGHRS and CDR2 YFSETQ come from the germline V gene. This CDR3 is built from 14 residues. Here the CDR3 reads CASSEQGAKNIQYF. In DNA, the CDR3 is TGCGCCAGCAGCGAACAGGGGGCCAAAAACATTCAGTACTTC. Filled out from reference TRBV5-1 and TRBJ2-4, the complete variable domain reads KAGVTQTPRYLIKTRGQQVTLSCSPISGHRSVSWYQQTPGQGLQFLFEYFSETQRNKGNFPGRFSGRQFSNSRSEMNVSTLELGDSALYLCASSEQGAKNIQYFGAGTRLSVL.

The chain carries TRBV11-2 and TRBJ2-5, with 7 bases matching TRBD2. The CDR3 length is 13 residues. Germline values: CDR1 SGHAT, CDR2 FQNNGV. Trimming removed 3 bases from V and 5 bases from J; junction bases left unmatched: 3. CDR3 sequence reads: CASSFAGAETQYF. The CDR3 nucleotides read TGTGCCAGCAGCTTTGCGGGAGCGGAGACCCAGTACTTC. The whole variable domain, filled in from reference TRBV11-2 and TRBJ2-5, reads EAGVAQSPRYKIIEKRQSVAFWCNPISGHATLYWYQQILGQGPKLLIQFQNNGVVDDSQLPKDRFSAERLKGVDSTLKIQPAKLEDSAVYLCASSFAGAETQYFGPGTRLLVL.

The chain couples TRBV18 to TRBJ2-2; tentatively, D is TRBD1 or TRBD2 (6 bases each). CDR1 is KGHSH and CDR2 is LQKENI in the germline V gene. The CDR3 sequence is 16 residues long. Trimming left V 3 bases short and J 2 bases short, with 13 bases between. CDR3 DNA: TGTGCCAGCTCACCGGGGTTCGGGGGCAACACCGGGGAGCTGTTTTTT. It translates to CASSPGFGGNTGELFF.

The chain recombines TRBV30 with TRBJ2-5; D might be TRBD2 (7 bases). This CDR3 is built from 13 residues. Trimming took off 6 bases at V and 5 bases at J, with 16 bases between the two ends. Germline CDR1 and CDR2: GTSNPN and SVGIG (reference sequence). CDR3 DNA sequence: TGTGCCTGCCGGCGGGGGCCCTTGGAGACCCAGTACTTC. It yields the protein CACRRGPLETQYF.

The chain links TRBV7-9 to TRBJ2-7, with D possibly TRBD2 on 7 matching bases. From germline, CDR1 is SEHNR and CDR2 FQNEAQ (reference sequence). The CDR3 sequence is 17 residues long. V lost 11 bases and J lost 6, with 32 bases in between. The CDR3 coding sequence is TGTGCCTGCTCAGGCCCTAGGCGGGGGCCTACCACCTCCGAGCAGTACTTC. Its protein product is CACSGPRRGPTTSEQYF.

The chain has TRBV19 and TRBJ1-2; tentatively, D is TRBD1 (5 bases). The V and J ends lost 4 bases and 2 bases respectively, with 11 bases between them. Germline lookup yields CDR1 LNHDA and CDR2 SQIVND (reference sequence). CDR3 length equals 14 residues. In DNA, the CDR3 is TGTGCCAGTAGTAGGGACTCCGGGAACTATGGCTACACCTTC. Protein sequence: CASSRDSGNYGYTF.

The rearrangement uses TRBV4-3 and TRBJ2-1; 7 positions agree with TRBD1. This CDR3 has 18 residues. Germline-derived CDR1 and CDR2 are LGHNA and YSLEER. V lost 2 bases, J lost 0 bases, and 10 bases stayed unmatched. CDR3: CASSQPGTETRSYNEQFF. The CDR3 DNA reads TGCGCCAGCAGCCAACCCGGGACAGAAACCCGCTCCTACAATGAGCAGTTCTTC.

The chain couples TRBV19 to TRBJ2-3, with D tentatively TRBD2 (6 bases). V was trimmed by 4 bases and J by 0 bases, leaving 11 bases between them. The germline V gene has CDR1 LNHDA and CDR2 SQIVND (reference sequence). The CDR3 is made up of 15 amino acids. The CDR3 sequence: CASSTGDSSTDTQYF. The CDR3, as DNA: TGTGCCAGTAGTACGGGGGACTCTAGCACAGATACGCAGTATTTT.

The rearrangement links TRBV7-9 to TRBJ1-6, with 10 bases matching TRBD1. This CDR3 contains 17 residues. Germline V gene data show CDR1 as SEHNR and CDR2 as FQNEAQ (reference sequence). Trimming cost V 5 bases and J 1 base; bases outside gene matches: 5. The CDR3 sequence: CASSARTGGSYNSPLHF. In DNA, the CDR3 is TGTGCCAGCAGCGCACGGACAGGGGGATCCTATAATTCACCCCTCCACTTT.

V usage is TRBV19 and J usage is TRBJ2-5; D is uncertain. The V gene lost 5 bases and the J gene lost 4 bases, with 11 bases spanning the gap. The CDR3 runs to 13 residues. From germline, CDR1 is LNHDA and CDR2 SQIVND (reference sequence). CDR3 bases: TGTGCCAGTAGTGTTGTAGGGTCAGAGACCCAGTACTTC. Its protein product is CASSVVGSETQYF.

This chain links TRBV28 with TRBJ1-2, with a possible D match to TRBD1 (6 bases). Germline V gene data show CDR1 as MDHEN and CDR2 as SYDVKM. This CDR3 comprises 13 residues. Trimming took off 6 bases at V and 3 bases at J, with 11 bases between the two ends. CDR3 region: CASSPTGYYGYTF. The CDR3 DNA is TGTGCCAGCAGCCCAACAGGGTACTATGGCTACACCTTC.

CDR3 DNA sequence: TGTGCCAGCAGCTTGACTAGCGGGAGCTTGCAAGGCGAGCAGTACTTC. Translating gives CASSLTSGSLQGEQYF. V usage is TRBV7-2 and J usage is TRBJ2-7, with 12 nucleotides matching TRBD2. V lost 3 bases, J lost 6 bases, and 9 bases stayed unmatched. Germline CDR1 is SGHTA and CDR2 is FQGNSA. The CDR3 is 16 amino acids.

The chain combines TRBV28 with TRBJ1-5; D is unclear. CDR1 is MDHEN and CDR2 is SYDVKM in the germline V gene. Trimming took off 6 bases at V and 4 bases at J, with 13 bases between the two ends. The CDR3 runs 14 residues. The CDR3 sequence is CASSRPGVNQPQHF. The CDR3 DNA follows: TGTGCCAGCAGCCGGCCGGGAGTAAATCAGCCCCAGCATTTT.

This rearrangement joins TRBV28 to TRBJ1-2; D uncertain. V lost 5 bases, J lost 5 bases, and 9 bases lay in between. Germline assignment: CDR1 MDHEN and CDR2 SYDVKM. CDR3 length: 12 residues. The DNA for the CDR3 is TGTGCCAGCAGTCTCGCAAGGTATGGCTACACCTTC. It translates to CASSLARYGYTF.

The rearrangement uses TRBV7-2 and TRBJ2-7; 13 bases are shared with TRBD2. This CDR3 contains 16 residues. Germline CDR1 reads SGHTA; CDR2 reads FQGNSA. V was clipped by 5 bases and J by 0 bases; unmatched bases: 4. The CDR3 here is CASSLGLAGASYEQYF. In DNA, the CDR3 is TGTGCCAGCAGCCTCGGACTAGCGGGAGCCTCCTACGAGCAGTACTTC.

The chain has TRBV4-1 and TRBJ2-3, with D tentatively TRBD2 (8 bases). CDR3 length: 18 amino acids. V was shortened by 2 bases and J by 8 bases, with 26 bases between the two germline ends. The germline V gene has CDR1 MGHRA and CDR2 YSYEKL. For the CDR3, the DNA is TGCGCCAGCAGCCAACCCGGACCGGGACAGAGGGCGGGGGGTACGCAGTATTTT. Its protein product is CASSQPGPGQRAGGTQYF.

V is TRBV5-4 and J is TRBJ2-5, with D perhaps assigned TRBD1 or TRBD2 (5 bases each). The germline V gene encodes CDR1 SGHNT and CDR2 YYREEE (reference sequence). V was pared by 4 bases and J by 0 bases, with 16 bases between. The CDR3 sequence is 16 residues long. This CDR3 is CASSGGRGYNQETQYF. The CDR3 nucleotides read TGTGCCAGCAGCGGGGGAAGGGGTTACAACCAAGAGACCCAGTACTTC.

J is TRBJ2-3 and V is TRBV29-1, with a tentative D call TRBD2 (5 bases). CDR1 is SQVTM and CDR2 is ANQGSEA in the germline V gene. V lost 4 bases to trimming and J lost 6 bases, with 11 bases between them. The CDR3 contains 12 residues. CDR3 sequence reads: CSVVGSGDTQYF. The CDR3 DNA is TGCAGCGTTGTGGGCAGCGGCGATACGCAGTATTTT.

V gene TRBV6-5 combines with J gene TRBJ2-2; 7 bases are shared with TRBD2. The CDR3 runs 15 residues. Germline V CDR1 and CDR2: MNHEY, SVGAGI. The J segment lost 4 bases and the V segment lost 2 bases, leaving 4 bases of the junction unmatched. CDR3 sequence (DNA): TGTGCCAGCAGTTACGTACAGCGGGGCACCGGGGAGCTGTTTTTT. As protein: CASSYVQRGTGELFF.

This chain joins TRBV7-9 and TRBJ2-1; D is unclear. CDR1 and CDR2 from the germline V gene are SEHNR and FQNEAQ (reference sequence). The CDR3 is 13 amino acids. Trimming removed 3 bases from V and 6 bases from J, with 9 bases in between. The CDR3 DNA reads TGTGCCAGCAGCTTGAGGCGGACCAATGAGCAGTTCTTC. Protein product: CASSLRRTNEQFF. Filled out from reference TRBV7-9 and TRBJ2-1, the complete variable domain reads DTGVSQNPRHKITKRGQNVTFRCDPISEHNRLYWYRQTLGQGPEFLTYFQNEAQLEKSRLLSDRFSAERPKGSFSTLEIQRTEQGDSAMYLCASSLRRTNEQFFGPGTRLTVL.

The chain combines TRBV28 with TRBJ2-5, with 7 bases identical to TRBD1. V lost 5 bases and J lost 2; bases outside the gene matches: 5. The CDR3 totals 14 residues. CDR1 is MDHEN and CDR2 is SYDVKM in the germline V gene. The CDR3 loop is CASSPTGTQETQYF. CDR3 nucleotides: TGTGCCAGCAGTCCGACAGGGACGCAAGAGACCCAGTACTTC.

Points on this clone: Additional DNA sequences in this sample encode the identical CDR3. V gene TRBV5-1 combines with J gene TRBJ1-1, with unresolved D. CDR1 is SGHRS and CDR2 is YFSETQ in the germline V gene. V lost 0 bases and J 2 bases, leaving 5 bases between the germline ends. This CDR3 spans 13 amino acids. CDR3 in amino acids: CASSLALNTEAFF. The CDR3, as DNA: TGCGCCAGCAGCTTGGCTCTTAACACTGAAGCTTTCTTT.

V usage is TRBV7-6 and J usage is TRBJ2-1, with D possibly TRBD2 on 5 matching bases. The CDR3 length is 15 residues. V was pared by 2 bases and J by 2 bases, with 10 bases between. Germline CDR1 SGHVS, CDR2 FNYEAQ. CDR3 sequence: CASSLLASAYNEQFF. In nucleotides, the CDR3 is TGTGCCAGCAGCTTACTAGCCAGCGCCTACAATGAGCAGTTCTTC.

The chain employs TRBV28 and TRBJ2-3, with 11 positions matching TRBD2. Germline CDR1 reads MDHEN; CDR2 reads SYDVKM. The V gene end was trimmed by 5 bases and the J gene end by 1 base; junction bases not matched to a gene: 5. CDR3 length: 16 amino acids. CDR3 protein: CASSLGLAAGTDTQYF. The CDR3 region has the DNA TGTGCCAGCAGTCTGGGACTAGCGGCCGGCACAGATACGCAGTATTTT.

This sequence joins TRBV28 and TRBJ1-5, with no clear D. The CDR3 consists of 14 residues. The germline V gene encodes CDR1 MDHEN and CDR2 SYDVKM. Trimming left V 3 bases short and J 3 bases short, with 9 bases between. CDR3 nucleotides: TGTGCCAGCAGTTTGGCCCAATTCAATCAGCCCCAGCATTTT. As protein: CASSLAQFNQPQHF.

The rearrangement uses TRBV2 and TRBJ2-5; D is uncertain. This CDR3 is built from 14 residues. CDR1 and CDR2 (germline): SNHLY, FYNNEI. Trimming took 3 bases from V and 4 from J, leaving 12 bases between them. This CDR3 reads CASSDRARSETQYF. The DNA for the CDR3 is TGTGCCAGCAGTGATAGGGCCAGGTCAGAGACCCAGTACTTC.

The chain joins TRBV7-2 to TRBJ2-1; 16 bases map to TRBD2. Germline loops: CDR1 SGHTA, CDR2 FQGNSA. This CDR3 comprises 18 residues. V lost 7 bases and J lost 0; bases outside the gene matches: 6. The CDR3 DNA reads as TGTGCCAGCAAGGGACTAGCGGGAGGGCCCGGCTCCTACAATGAGCAGTTCTTC. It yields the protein CASKGLAGGPGSYNEQFF.

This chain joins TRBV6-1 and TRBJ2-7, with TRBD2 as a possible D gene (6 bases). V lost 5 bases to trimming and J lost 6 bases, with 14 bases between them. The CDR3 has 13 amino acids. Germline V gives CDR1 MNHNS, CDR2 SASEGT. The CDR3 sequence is CASSQYDGGEQYF. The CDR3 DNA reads TGTGCCAGCAGTCAATACGACGGGGGCGAGCAGTACTTC.